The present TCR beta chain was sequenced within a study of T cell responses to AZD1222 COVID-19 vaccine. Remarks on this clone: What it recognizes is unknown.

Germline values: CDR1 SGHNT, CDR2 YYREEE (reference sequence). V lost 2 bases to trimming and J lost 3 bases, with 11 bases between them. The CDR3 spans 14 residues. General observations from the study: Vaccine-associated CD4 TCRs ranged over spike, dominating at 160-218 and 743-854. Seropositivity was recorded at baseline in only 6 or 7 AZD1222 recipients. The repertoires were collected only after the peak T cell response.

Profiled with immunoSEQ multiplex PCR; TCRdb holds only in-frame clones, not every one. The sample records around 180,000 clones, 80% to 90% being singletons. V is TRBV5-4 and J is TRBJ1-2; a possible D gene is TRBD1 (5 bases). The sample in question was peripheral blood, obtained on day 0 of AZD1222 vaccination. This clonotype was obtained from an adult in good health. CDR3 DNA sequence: TGTGCCAGCAGCTTTCGGGGGTTGGACTATGGCTACACCTTC. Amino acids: CASSFRGLDYGYTF.